The rows below give T cell receptor beta chains drawn from one sample of a study of OX40 agonist ivuxolimab in advanced cancers. Produced via immunoSEQ multiplex PCR; TCRdb's table is partial and in-frame only. The table has some 62,000 clones, about four fifths seen once. Sample: CD4+ or CD8+ T cells sorted from blood, taken in a trial of the OX40 agonist ivuxolimab. The receptor source for this set is an adult with an advanced solid tumor such as melanoma, head and neck, liver or kidney cancer. Both conserved end residues are part of each CDR3. The order of the fields is V gene, clone size, D gene, J gene, CDR3 DNA, CDR3 protein. A D gene is named only where the DNA matches it firmly. Only part of the rows carry a size: once, few, many, or a class if the clone is expanded.

TRBV2	NA	TRBD2	TRBJ2-7	TGTGCCAGCAGCCCGGGACTAGCGGGGGAGCAGTACTTC	CASSPGLAGEQYF
TRBV23-1	NA	TRBD1	TRBJ2-5	TGCGCCAGCAGTTCCGATTGGGGACAGGGGGCGTTTCGGGAGACCCAGTACTTC	CASSSDWGQGAFRETQYF
TRBV6-5	once	NA	TRBJ2-7	TGTGCCAGCAGTTACTCGAACGCCTACGAGCAGTACTTC	CASSYSNAYEQYF
TRBV18	NA	NA	TRBJ1-5	TGTGCCAGCTCCGTGGGGCAAGGGAATCAGCCCCAGCATTTT	CASSVGQGNQPQHF
TRBV11-2	many	TRBD1	TRBJ1-2	TGTGCCAGCAGCTCCGGGACAGTCTATGGCTACACCTTC	CASSSGTVYGYTF
TRBV9	NA	NA	TRBJ2-3	TGTGCCAGCAGTATGACCCGTAGCACAGATACGCAGTATTTT	CASSMTRSTDTQYF
TRBV13	NA	TRBD2	TRBJ2-4	TGTGCCAGCAGCGCCCGACTAGCGGGAGGGCCAACGGACATTCAGTACTTC	CASSARLAGGPTDIQYF
TRBV4-2	NA	TRBD2	TRBJ2-1	TGTGCCAGCAGCTCCCTCGTGATGCGGGAGGCCAATGAGCAGTTCTTC	CASSSLVMREANEQFF
TRBV27	NA	NA	TRBJ1-2	TGTGCCAGCAGTTTATCTCGGGTCGGTGGCTACACCTTC	CASSLSRVGGYTF
TRBV11-2	NA	NA	TRBJ2-1	TGTGCCAGCAGCTTGTCCGGGTTTGAGCAGTTCTTC	CASSLSGFEQFF
TRBV19	NA	NA	TRBJ1-1	TGTGCCAGTACCCCTATAGGCCGAAACACCGGGGGATACACTGAAGCTTTCTTT	CASTPIGRNTGGYTEAFF
TRBV11-3	NA	NA	TRBJ2-1	TGTGCCAGCAGCTTAGGGGTCAGGGAGAGCGACAATGAGCAGTTCTTC	CASSLGVRESDNEQFF
TRBV18	once	NA	TRBJ2-7	TGTGCCAGCTCACCTCCCGAGACCTCCTACGAGCAGTACTTC	CASSPPETSYEQYF
TRBV7-2	NA	TRBD1	TRBJ2-7	TGTGCCAGCAGCTCGACCCACAGGGGAACCTACGAGCAGTACTTC	CASSSTHRGTYEQYF
TRBV19	once	TRBD1	TRBJ1-2	TGTGCCTCGATAGGGCAGAGGACAGGGAATGGCTACACCTTC	CASIGQRTGNGYTF
TRBV29-1	NA	TRBD2	TRBJ2-1	TGCAGCGTTAGGACTAGCTATGAGCAGTTCTTC	CSVRTSYEQFF
TRBV6-4	NA	TRBD2	TRBJ2-1	TGTGCCAGCAGCGTAAAAGGAGACGGGGGGGCTAAGGATGAGCAGTTCTTC	CASSVKGDGGAKDEQFF
TRBV6-4	few	NA	TRBJ2-3	TGTGCCAGCAAAGTGGGGCCGGGGGTAGATACGCAGTATTTT	CASKVGPGVDTQYF
TRBV19	few	TRBD2	TRBJ2-6	TGTGCCAGTAGTACCCCGGGACTAGCGGGGGCTGGGGCCAACGTCCTGACTTTC	CASSTPGLAGAGANVLTF
TRBV7-4	NA	NA	TRBJ2-1	TGTGCCAGCAGCTTGGTCCCCGTGTCCTACAATGAGCAGTTCTTC	CASSLVPVSYNEQFF
TRBV2	NA	NA	TRBJ2-3	TGTGCCAGCAGTGAAGAGGGGGGGGGCACAGATACGCAGTATTTT	CASSEEGGGTDTQYF
TRBV9	NA	TRBD1	TRBJ1-6	TGTGCCAGCAGCGTAGACCCCTCGACAGGGGGGTACTCACCCCTCCACTTT	CASSVDPSTGGYSPLHF
TRBV5-1	once	NA	TRBJ2-1	TGCGCCAGCAGCCTATACGGAGCGGCCCTCTACAATGAGCAGTTCTTC	CASSLYGAALYNEQFF
TRBV7-2	NA	NA	TRBJ2-2	TGTGCCAGCAGCTTAATCCCAGCGCCTAACACCGGGGAGCTGTTTTTT	CASSLIPAPNTGELFF
TRBV2	NA	NA	TRBJ1-5	TGTGCCAGCAGGGGGGTTAGCAATCAGCCCCAGCATTTT	CASRGVSNQPQHF
TRBV7-2	NA	NA	TRBJ2-7	TGTGCCAGCAGCCCCAGGTCCCCCGGAGGTCTAATCTCCTACGAGCAGTACTTC	CASSPRSPGGLISYEQYF
TRBV4-2	NA	TRBD1	TRBJ2-2	TGTGCCAGCAGCCAAGTGGGACAGGGGTCCCCCGGGGAGCTGTTTTTT	CASSQVGQGSPGELFF
TRBV19	NA	NA	TRBJ1-3	TGTGCCAGTAGTATGTCGAGTTTTGGGGAACACCGGAACACCATATATTTT	CASSMSSFGEHRNTIYF
TRBV10-3	NA	TRBD2	TRBJ2-7	TGTGCCATCACCTCCGGGACTAGCGGCTACGAGCAGTACTTC	CAITSGTSGYEQYF
TRBV10-3	NA	NA	TRBJ2-7	TGTGCCATCCGGCAAGGAGAGCCCTACGAGCAGTACTTC	CAIRQGEPYEQYF
TRBV7-3	NA	TRBD1	TRBJ2-7	TGTGCCAGCAGCAGGGGACAGGGCTACGAGCAGTACTTC	CASSRGQGYEQYF
TRBV5-4	NA	TRBD2	TRBJ2-7	TGTGCCAGCAGCTTGGTACTAGCGGGAGGTCCCCACGAGCAGTACTTC	CASSLVLAGGPHEQYF
TRBV27	NA	NA	TRBJ2-3	TGTGCCAGCAGTTTAGTTGTGACGCCGAGGGATACGCAGTATTTT	CASSLVVTPRDTQYF
TRBV7-2	NA	NA	TRBJ2-7	TGTGCCAGCACTGCTCGACCGCCCTACGAGCAGTACTTC	CASTARPPYEQYF
TRBV7-3	once	TRBD1	TRBJ2-5	TGTGCCAGCAGCCAGGGGGCGGGACAAGAGACCCAGTACTTC	CASSQGAGQETQYF
TRBV4-3	NA	TRBD1	TRBJ2-7	TGCGCCAGCAGCCAAGATCTAGGACAGGGGGCGGGCGAGCAGTACTTC	CASSQDLGQGAGEQYF
TRBV10-3	few	TRBD2	TRBJ2-7	TGTGCCATCAGAGGGACTAGCGGGCGCTCCTACGAGCAGTACTTC	CAIRGTSGRSYEQYF
TRBV7-2	once	TRBD1	TRBJ1-6	TGTGCCAGCAGCTTATCAAGACAGGGGAATTCACCCCTCCACTTT	CASSLSRQGNSPLHF
TRBV5-1	NA	NA	TRBJ1-1	TGCGCCAGCAGCTTGGGTTGGAACACTGAAGCTTTCTTT	CASSLGWNTEAFF
TRBV7-6	few	NA	TRBJ2-5	TGTGCCAGCAGTCCCTGGTCTAACCAAGGGGTGGGGGAGACCCAGTACTTC	CASSPWSNQGVGETQYF
TRBV18	NA	TRBD2	TRBJ2-3	TGTGCCAGCTCACCACTCACTAGCGGGGACCGAGAATTT	CASSPLTSGDREF
TRBV4-3	NA	NA	TRBJ1-5	TGCGCCAGCAGCCAAGAGTGGAACAGTCCCAATCAGCCCCAGCATTTT	CASSQEWNSPNQPQHF
TRBV7-2	NA	TRBD2	TRBJ2-7	TGTGCCAGCAGCTTGACTAGCGGGAGCTACGAGCAGTACTTC	CASSLTSGSYEQYF
TRBV27	NA	NA	TRBJ1-2	TGTGCCAGCAGTCCGACGGTACCCCCTAACTATGGCTACACCTTC	CASSPTVPPNYGYTF
TRBV7-2	few	NA	TRBJ2-3	TGTGCCAGCAGCTTAGATTCCGATACGCAGTATTTT	CASSLDSDTQYF
TRBV7-9	NA	TRBD1	TRBJ1-3	TGTGCCAGCAGCCTGGGACAGGGAAACACCATATATTTT	CASSLGQGNTIYF
TRBV7-3	once	TRBD2	TRBJ2-3	TGTGCCAGCACTAGCGGGGGGAGCACAGATACGCAGTATTTT	CASTSGGSTDTQYF
TRBV10-3	NA	TRBD2	TRBJ2-1	TGTGCCATCAGTGGTAGCGGGAGTCTTAACAATGAGCAGTTCTTC	CAISGSGSLNNEQFF
TRBV27	few	TRBD2	TRBJ2-4	TGTGCCAGCAGCCTGAGCGGGAATGAAAACATTCAGTACTTC	CASSLSGNENIQYF
TRBV19	NA	TRBD1	TRBJ2-7	TGTGCCAGTAGTTCCTTCGACAGGGGGCGTTACGAGCAGTACTTC	CASSSFDRGRYEQYF
TRBV5-5	NA	NA	TRBJ1-2	TGTGCCAGCAGCTTGCGCGATGCTAACTATGGCTACACCTTC	CASSLRDANYGYTF
TRBV4-1	few	TRBD1	TRBJ2-7	TGCGCCAGCAGCCAAGGGGGACAGGGGGCGCGGGAGCAGTACTTC	CASSQGGQGAREQYF
TRBV5-6	NA	TRBD1	TRBJ2-7	TGTGCCAGCAGCTTGTTGGGGACAGGGGTCTCCTACGAGCAGTACTTC	CASSLLGTGVSYEQYF
TRBV28	NA	NA	TRBJ1-1	TGTGCCAGCAGTTTCGTCAGGGACCCGGGGGTTGAAGCTTTCTTT	CASSFVRDPGVEAFF
TRBV11-3	NA	NA	TRBJ2-2	TGTGCCAGCAGCCAGACAGGAGTGAACACCGGGGAGCTGTTTTTT	CASSQTGVNTGELFF
TRBV19	NA	NA	TRBJ2-7	TGTGCCAGCCAAATGGGGACGGGTGAGCAGTACTTC	CASQMGTGEQYF